This TCR beta chain was documented in a study of synovial regulatory T cells in juvenile arthritis. Study observations and caveats: Synovial Treg CDR3 sequences overlapped more with iaTregs than other circulating Tregs. TCR diversity was lower in inflammation-associated blood Treg cells than in other blood Treg cells.

For this clone: The target antigen is unknown.

Approximately 11-patient cohort: roughly 11 active juvenile idiopathic arthritis patients, 3 polyarticular, 8 oligoarticular. The CDR3 runs to 15 residues. The protein alone is recorded here. CDR1 MNHNY and CDR2 SVGAGI come from the germline V gene (reference sequence). Only in-frame clones appear in the TCRdb table, and some are missing; sequencing was by immunoSEQ multiplex PCR. With 8,000 to 10,000 clones in the sample, the ten largest clones hold approximately 1.2%. The gene calls are TRBV6-6 and TRBJ1-2; with no DNA, the TCRdb D assignment of TRBD1 cannot be verified. The clonotype originates from a donor aged 2-30 years with juvenile idiopathic arthritis. Specimen: Treg cells from blood. Sample subset: remaining (HLA-DR-negative) circulating blood Treg cells. This chain's CDR3 is CASTIAGGVSYGYTF.